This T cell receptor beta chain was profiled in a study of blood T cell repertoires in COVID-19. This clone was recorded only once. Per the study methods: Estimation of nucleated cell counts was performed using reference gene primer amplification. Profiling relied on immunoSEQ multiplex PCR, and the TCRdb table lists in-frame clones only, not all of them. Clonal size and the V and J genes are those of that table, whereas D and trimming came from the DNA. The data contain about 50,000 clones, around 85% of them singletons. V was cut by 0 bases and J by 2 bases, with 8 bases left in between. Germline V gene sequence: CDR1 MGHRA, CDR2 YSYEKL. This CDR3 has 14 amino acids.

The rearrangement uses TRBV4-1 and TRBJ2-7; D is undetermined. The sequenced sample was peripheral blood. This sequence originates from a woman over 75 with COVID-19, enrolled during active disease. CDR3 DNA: TGCGCCAGCAGCCAAGATTCAAGCACCTACGAGCAGTACTTC. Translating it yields CASSQDSSTYEQYF.